The 28 T cell receptor beta chains below all came from one sample that was sequenced in a study of control samples from healthy donors and cancer patients. Sequenced by immunoSEQ multiplex PCR; TCRdb stores in-frame clones only, minus some. Found here are some 130,000 clones, 85% to 95% of them singletons; the top ten hold 1.5% to 2%. The specimen was PBMCs. The receptors derive from a man aged 50-60 years with head and neck cancer.

The rearrangement uses TRBV20-1 and TRBJ1-5; weak D call: TRBD1 (5 bases). V dropped 3 bases and J dropped 2 bases, with 14 bases sitting between them. CDR1 is DFQATT and CDR2 is SNEGSKA in the germline V gene (reference sequence). CDR3 length: 15 residues. The CDR3 sequence: CSASDSGGGNQPQHF. CDR3 coding DNA: TGCAGTGCTAGTGACAGCGGGGGAGGCAATCAGCCCCAGCATTTT.

The chain carries TRBV11-3 and TRBJ2-1, with 7 bases aligning to TRBD2. The CDR3 runs to 14 residues. Per the germline V gene, CDR1 is SGHNT and CDR2 is YENEEA. Trimming removed 6 bases from V and 5 bases from J; junction bases left unmatched: 7. The CDR3 reads CASRAGTTHNEQFF. In DNA form, the CDR3 reads TGTGCCAGCAGGGCCGGGACTACCCACAATGAGCAGTTCTTC.

The chain employs TRBV18 and TRBJ2-2; no clear D. This CDR3 has 14 residues. From germline, CDR1 is KGHSH and CDR2 LQKENI. V was clipped by 6 bases and J by 2 bases, with 10 bases between them. The CDR3 loop is CASSRPENTGELFF. CDR3 sequence (DNA): TGTGCCAGCTCCCGACCGGAAAACACCGGGGAGCTGTTTTTT.

This chain joins TRBV4-1 and TRBJ2-7; the D is unclear. Germline-derived CDR1 and CDR2 are MGHRA and YSYEKL. The CDR3 contains 15 residues. Trimming pared 0 bases from V and 0 bases from J, leaving 9 bases between. The CDR3 loop is CASSQEGSFSYEQYF. The DNA of the CDR3 is TGCGCCAGCAGCCAAGAAGGAAGTTTCTCCTACGAGCAGTACTTC.

The chain uses TRBV5-6 and TRBJ2-3, with D unresolved. Germline assignment: CDR1 SGHDT and CDR2 YYEEEE. The CDR3 is made up of 16 amino acids. The V and J ends lost 4 bases and 0 bases respectively, with 15 bases between them. The CDR3 spells CASSPSRRISTDTQYF. The CDR3 region has the DNA TGTGCCAGCAGCCCCTCCCGGCGGATTAGCACAGATACGCAGTATTTT.

Only a few counts were recorded for this clone. V is TRBV12-3 or TRBV12-4 and J is TRBJ1-6; no reliable D call. The CDR3 runs to 11 residues. Trimming took 2 bases from V and 15 from J, leaving 8 bases between them. CDR3 sequence: CASSLSTVLHF. As DNA, the CDR3 is TGTGCCAGCAGTTTATCGACGGTCCTCCACTTT.

The chain carries TRBV4-1 and TRBJ1-2; 7 bases line up with TRBD1. Germline CDR1 reads MGHRA; CDR2 reads YSYEKL. The CDR3 runs to 14 residues. The V and J ends lost 0 bases and 2 bases, in that order; junction bases with no gene match: 0. This CDR3 reads CASSQETGNYGYTF. The CDR3 DNA reads TGCGCCAGCAGCCAAGAGACAGGGAACTATGGCTACACCTTC.

The rearrangement links TRBV11-2 to TRBJ2-3, with a tentative D call TRBD2 (7 bases). The V end was cut by 2 bases, the J end by 0 bases, with 12 bases between. The CDR3 runs to 16 residues. In germline, CDR1 is SGHAT, CDR2 FQNNGV. CDR3 sequence: CASSLTRGASTDTQYF. The CDR3 bases are TGTGCCAGCAGCTTAACCCGGGGGGCTAGCACAGATACGCAGTATTTT.

The chain joins TRBV5-1 to TRBJ1-1; 8 bases align to TRBD1. The V gene's germline CDR1 is SGHRS and CDR2 YFSETQ. The CDR3 extends over 14 amino acids. Unmatched junction bases numbered 2, after V lost 1 base and J lost 3 bases. CDR3: CASSLQGADTEAFF. CDR3 bases: TGCGCCAGCAGCTTGCAGGGGGCCGACACTGAAGCTTTCTTT.

The chain has TRBV24-1 and TRBJ2-3, with 9 nucleotides matching TRBD2. The CDR3 contains 16 residues. Per the germline V gene, CDR1 is KGHDR and CDR2 is SFDVKD. V lost 6 bases to trimming and J lost 0 bases; unmatched junction nucleotides: 6. In DNA, the CDR3 is TGTGCCACCAGTCCCAGCGGGGGGCTCAGCACAGATACGCAGTATTTT. As protein: CATSPSGGLSTDTQYF.

This clone showed up just once. The chain couples TRBV13 to TRBJ2-3; a possible D gene is TRBD1 (5 bases). Trimming left V 3 bases short and J 0 bases short, with 13 bases between. CDR3 length: 16 residues. CDR1 is PRHDT and CDR2 is FYEKMQ in the germline V gene (reference sequence). As DNA, the CDR3 is TGTGCCAGCAGCTTCTACAGGACAACTAGCACAGATACGCAGTATTTT. Residues: CASSFYRTTSTDTQYF.

The gene calls are TRBV7-6 and TRBJ2-5, with TRBD1 matching over 7 bases. From germline, CDR1 is SGHVS and CDR2 FNYEAQ. The CDR3 consists of 15 residues. Trimming cost V 5 bases and J 4 bases; bases outside gene matches: 10. The CDR3 spells CASSPDRVLGETQYF. The CDR3 bases are TGTGCCAGCAGCCCTGACAGGGTCCTGGGAGAGACCCAGTACTTC.

The chain uses TRBV7-2 and TRBJ2-7; 12 bases align to TRBD2. V lost 5 bases and J lost 2; bases outside the gene matches: 4. CDR1 is SGHTA and CDR2 is FQGNSA in the germline V gene. The CDR3 consists of 15 residues. CDR3 nucleotide sequence: TGTGCCAGCAGCCCTCGACTAGCGGGGGCCTACGAGCAGTACTTC. Its protein product is CASSPRLAGAYEQYF.

This chain uses TRBV30 with TRBJ1-1; 7 positions match TRBD1. This CDR3 has 13 residues. Germline V gene sequence: CDR1 GTSNPN, CDR2 SVGIG (reference sequence). With 8 bases clipped from V and 0 bases from J, the junction kept 6 bases outside the gene matches. The CDR3 region has the DNA TGTGCCGGGTACAGGGGAATGAACACTGAAGCTTTCTTT. Translated, it gives CAGYRGMNTEAFF. The whole variable domain, filled in from reference TRBV30 and TRBJ1-1, reads SQTIHQWPATLVQPVGSPLSLECTVEGTSNPNLYWYRQAAGRGLQLLFYSVGIGQISSEVPQNLSASRPQDRQFILSSKKLLLSDSGFYLCAGYRGMNTEAFFGQGTRLTVV.

In its sample, this clone was seen once. The genes are TRBV5-1 and TRBJ1-2, with D unclear. The ends were cut back, 2 bases at V and 8 bases at J, with 10 bases in the middle. Germline CDR1 is SGHRS and CDR2 is YFSETQ. The CDR3 has 12 residues. CDR3 sequence (DNA): TGCGCCAGCAGCTTCGGTGAAAGGGGCTACACCTTC. Translation gives CASSFGERGYTF.

There are a few counts of this clone. The chain joins TRBV2 to TRBJ2-2; D is unresolved. There are 13 residues in the CDR3. Trimming cost V 4 bases and J 3 bases, with 6 bases left between them. CDR1 and CDR2 from the germline V gene are SNHLY and FYNNEI. Here the CDR3 reads CASSVGYTGELFF. CDR3 in DNA: TGTGCCAGCAGTGTTGGATACACCGGGGAGCTGTTTTTT.

The table lists this clone with a count of one. The chain joins TRBV27 to TRBJ2-7; D gene uncertain. Trimming took 6 bases from V and 5 from J, leaving 8 bases between them. Per the germline V gene, CDR1 is MNHEY and CDR2 is SMNVEV (reference sequence). This CDR3 comprises 11 residues. The CDR3 region has the DNA TGTGCCAGCAGGTTGGGGAACGAGCAGTACTTC. Translation gives CASRLGNEQYF.

The V call is TRBV30, the J call TRBJ2-3, with a weak D call TRBD2 (7 bases). Germline V gene lookup returns CDR1 GTSNPN and CDR2 SVGIG (reference sequence). The CDR3 runs 11 residues. CDR3 DNA sequence: TGTGCGGGGGGGGCAGGAGATACGCAGTATTTT. It yields the protein CAGGAGDTQYF.

The chain carries TRBV19 and TRBJ2-7; a possible D gene is TRBD1 (5 bases). The CDR3 is made up of 15 amino acids. The ends were cut back, 3 bases at V and 2 bases at J, with 14 bases in the middle. Germline V gene sequence: CDR1 LNHDA, CDR2 SQIVND (reference sequence). CDR3: CASSMGQGATYEQYF. As DNA, the CDR3 is TGTGCCAGTAGTATGGGTCAGGGCGCAACCTACGAGCAGTACTTC.

This chain uses TRBV25-1 with TRBJ2-7, with TRBD2 identical over 9 bases. The CDR3 sequence is 14 residues long. Germline lookup yields CDR1 MGHDK and CDR2 SYGVNS. V lost 5 bases to trimming and J lost 5 bases; unmatched junction nucleotides: 7. CDR3 nucleotides: TGTGCCAGCAGTCTCGCGGGGGGGCCGGACGAGCAGTACTTC. It translates to CASSLAGGPDEQYF.

The J gene is TRBJ2-1, the V gene TRBV18; 11 nucleotides agree with TRBD2. Germline V gene lookup returns CDR1 KGHSH and CDR2 LQKENI. This CDR3 spans 16 amino acids. Unmatched junction bases numbered 5, after V lost 0 bases and J lost 7 bases. The CDR3 DNA reads TGTGCCAGCTCACCACCGGGCCCTAGCGGGGGGAATGAGCAGTTCTTC. Its protein product is CASSPPGPSGGNEQFF.

The count of this clone is one. V gene TRBV9 combines with J gene TRBJ2-1; D remains ambiguous. The CDR3 sequence is 11 residues long. The V end was cut by 4 bases, the J end by 8 bases, with 7 bases between. From germline, CDR1 is SGDLS and CDR2 YYNGEE. The CDR3 sequence is CASSRRDEQFF. The CDR3 region has the DNA TGTGCCAGCAGCCGTCGCGATGAGCAGTTCTTC.

This chain connects TRBV13 to TRBJ2-1; the D call may be TRBD1 or TRBD2 (5 bases each). This CDR3 is 16 amino acids long. V dropped 4 bases and J dropped 0 bases, with 13 bases sitting between them. Germline V CDR1 and CDR2: PRHDT, FYEKMQ (reference sequence). The CDR3 DNA sequence: TGTGCCAGCAGCTCCCGGGGCACGAGCTCCTACAATGAGCAGTTCTTC. Encoded protein: CASSSRGTSSYNEQFF.

The chain employs TRBV4-2 and TRBJ1-6; D gene uncertain. CDR3 length: 16 residues. CDR1 and CDR2 from the germline V gene are LGHNA and YNFKEQ. V gave up 1 base and J gave up 6 bases, with 13 bases separating them. This CDR3 reads CASSQVPTEVNSPLHF. In DNA form, the CDR3 reads TGTGCCAGCAGCCAAGTCCCAACGGAAGTTAATTCACCCCTCCACTTT.

The chain recombines TRBV11-2 with TRBJ2-5; D is undetermined. Germline-derived CDR1 and CDR2 are SGHAT and FQNNGV. CDR3 length: 14 amino acids. Trimming removed 2 bases at V and 1 base at J, with 8 bases between. The chain's CDR3 is CASSLRTRQETQYF. DNA for the CDR3: TGTGCCAGCAGCTTAAGGACCCGCCAAGAGACCCAGTACTTC.

J is TRBJ1-1 and V is TRBV7-9, with D unclear. The germline V gene encodes CDR1 SEHNR and CDR2 FQNEAQ (reference sequence). The V gene lost 5 bases and the J gene lost 0 bases, with 10 bases spanning the gap. The CDR3 spans 14 residues. DNA for the CDR3: TGTGCCAGCAGCCCCGCCGAGGTGAACACTGAAGCTTTCTTT. Translating it yields CASSPAEVNTEAFF.

The chain's CDR3 is CASSYGTDNTGELFF. The CDR3 DNA reads TGTGCCAGCAGCTACGGGACGGACAACACCGGGGAGCTGTTTTTT. The V and J genes are TRBV5-6 and TRBJ2-2; D could derive from TRBD1 or TRBD2 (5 bases each). The V gene's germline CDR1 is SGHDT and CDR2 YYEEEE. V was clipped by 3 bases and J by 2 bases, with 11 bases between them. CDR3 length equals 15 residues.

The chain combines TRBV6-2 or TRBV6-3 with TRBJ2-5, with D perhaps TRBD2 (5 bases). Trimming removed 3 bases from V and 1 base from J, with 15 bases in between. CDR1 is MNHEY, CDR2 SVGEGT, per germline. There are 16 residues in the CDR3. CDR3 nucleotide sequence: TGTGCCAGCAGTTATCGTCCAACTAGAACCCAAGAGACCCAGTACTTC. Translating gives CASSYRPTRTQETQYF.